These 27 T cell receptor beta chains came from one sample sequenced in a study of cytomegalovirus exposure and HLA in healthy donors. PCR was performed using 60 Vbeta and 13 Jbeta primers. Measured with immunoSEQ multiplex PCR; TCRdb has only the in-frame clones, and not every one. The profile covers fewer than 95,000 clones, with more than 55% appearing a single time and approximately 21% taken by the ten largest. The sample consisted of PBMCs. The source of these receptors is a woman between 45 and 65 years old in good health and CMV-seropositive.

J is TRBJ2-3 and V is TRBV29-1, with D possibly matching TRBD1 (5 bases). V was shortened by 4 bases and J by 3 bases, with 8 bases between the two germline ends. The CDR3 spans 12 residues. In germline, CDR1 is SQVTM, CDR2 ANQGSEA. The CDR3 is CSVGSGTDTQYF. CDR3 in DNA: TGCAGCGTTGGATCAGGGACAGATACGCAGTATTTT.

This clone was seen a few times. This chain connects TRBV19 to TRBJ1-2, with D maybe TRBD1 (5 bases). The CDR3 has 15 residues. The germline gives CDR1 LNHDA, CDR2 SQIVND (reference sequence). Between the trimmed V and J ends, which lost 3 bases and 4 bases, there was a span of 15 bases. The CDR3 protein is CASSISQGLLYGYTF. CDR3 coding DNA: TGTGCCAGTAGTATCAGCCAGGGCCTTCTCTATGGCTACACCTTC.

This clone was recorded a few times. The chain employs TRBV6-5 and TRBJ2-1; 7 nucleotides match TRBD1. CDR1 is MNHEY, CDR2 SVGAGI, per germline. CDR3 length: 15 amino acids. Trimming at V came to 0 bases and at J to 6 bases, leaving 5 bases not matched to a gene. In nucleotides, the CDR3 is TGTGCCAGCAGTTACTCCGGGACAGCCACCAATGAGCAGTTCTTC. Its translation: CASSYSGTATNEQFF.

J is TRBJ1-4 and V is TRBV19; 9 positions agree with TRBD1. Trimming removed 7 bases from V and 8 bases from J; junction bases left unmatched: 11. Germline values: CDR1 LNHDA, CDR2 SQIVND (reference sequence). The CDR3 extends over 15 amino acids. Here the CDR3 DNA reads TGTGCCAGTACCCCTGGGACAGGGTTCGGCGAAAAACTGTTTTTT. Translated: CASTPGTGFGEKLFF.

The sample holds one count of this clone. This rearrangement joins TRBV19 to TRBJ1-1, with a weak D call TRBD1 (6 bases). V lost 3 bases, J lost 5 bases, and 13 bases lay in between. The CDR3 is 14 residues long. CDR1 is LNHDA, CDR2 SQIVND, per germline (reference sequence). This chain's CDR3 is CASSISKQGTEAFF. CDR3 coding DNA: TGTGCCAGTAGTATCTCCAAACAGGGAACTGAAGCTTTCTTT. The full variable domain, in which reference TRBV19 and TRBJ1-1 provide the parts outside the CDR3, is DGGITQSPKYLFRKEGQNVTLSCEQNLNHDAMYWYRQDPGQGLRLIYYSQIVNDFQKGDIAEGYSVSREKKESFPLTVTSAQKNPTAFYLCASSISKQGTEAFFGQGTRLTVV.

The rearrangement links TRBV2 to TRBJ2-3, with D perhaps TRBD2 (6 bases). The V end lost 8 bases, the J end lost 4 bases, and 16 bases lay between the germline ends. The CDR3 extends over 14 amino acids. Germline CDR1 SNHLY, CDR2 FYNNEI. CDR3 region: CASGEASSADTQYF. In nucleotides, the CDR3 is TGTGCCAGCGGGGAGGCTAGCTCCGCAGATACGCAGTATTTT.

The chain joins TRBV9 to TRBJ2-7, with TRBD2 matching 7 bases. CDR3 length: 15 amino acids. Germline V lookup: CDR1 SGDLS, CDR2 YYNGEE. Trimming at V came to 3 bases and at J to 3 bases, leaving 9 bases not matched to a gene. The CDR3 DNA sequence: TGTGCCAGCAGCGGGGACTACCAAGTTCTCTACGAGCAGTACTTC. The encoded protein is CASSGDYQVLYEQYF.

The genes are TRBV6-1 and TRBJ1-5; the D gene is possibly TRBD1 (6 bases). This CDR3 spans 13 amino acids. The V gene lost 7 bases and the J gene lost 4 bases, with 11 bases spanning the gap. CDR1 is MNHNS and CDR2 is SASEGT in the germline V gene. The CDR3 is CASILQGNQPQHF. CDR3 sequence (DNA): TGTGCCAGCATTCTACAGGGAAATCAGCCCCAGCATTTT.

V usage is TRBV11-3 and J usage is TRBJ2-7; 9 bases agree with TRBD1. This CDR3 region has 16 residues. From germline, CDR1 is SGHNT and CDR2 YENEEA. Trimming took 5 bases from V and 6 from J; bases not matched to a gene: 14. CDR3 sequence: CASSPGGQGSKFEQYF. DNA of the CDR3: TGTGCCAGCAGCCCGGGGGGACAGGGTTCTAAATTCGAGCAGTACTTC.

This clone was counted only a few times. V gene TRBV2 combines with J gene TRBJ1-5; 8 bases align to TRBD1. The CDR3 loop spans 15 amino acids. The germline gives CDR1 SNHLY, CDR2 FYNNEI. The J segment lost 7 bases and the V segment lost 7 bases, leaving 12 bases of the junction unmatched. CDR3 residues: CASTARGQVEQPQHF. DNA of the CDR3: TGTGCCAGCACAGCCAGGGGGCAGGTCGAACAGCCCCAGCATTTT. Looking up the rest from reference TRBV2 and TRBJ1-5 gives the full variable domain: EPEVTQTPSHQVTQMGQEVILRCVPISNHLYFYWYRQILGQKVEFLVSFYNNEISEKSEIFDDQFSVERPDGSNFTLKIRSTKLEDSAMYFCASTARGQVEQPQHFGDGTRLSIL.

V gene TRBV19 combines with J gene TRBJ1-6; 10 positions match TRBD1. The CDR3 runs 15 residues. Unmatched junction bases numbered 4, after V lost 3 bases and J lost 8 bases. CDR1 is LNHDA and CDR2 is SQIVND in the germline V gene (reference sequence). The CDR3 here is CASSMSGTGDSPLHF. CDR3 in DNA: TGTGCCAGTAGTATGTCCGGGACAGGGGATTCACCCCTCCACTTT.

CDR3 in DNA: TGTGCCAGCAGCTTAAGTAGACAGGACGACTACGAGCAGTACTTC. Its translation: CASSLSRQDDYEQYF. The gene calls are TRBV7-8 and TRBJ2-7; D is perhaps TRBD1 (6 bases). Germline V lookup: CDR1 SGHVS, CDR2 FQNEAQ. The CDR3 loop spans 15 amino acids. The V gene lost 2 bases and the J gene lost 3 bases, with 14 bases spanning the gap.

The chain recombines TRBV2 with TRBJ2-5; D remains unclear. Trimming removed 2 bases from V and 3 bases from J, with 13 bases in between. Looked up from germline, CDR1 is SNHLY and CDR2 is FYNNEI. There are 15 residues in the CDR3. In nucleotides, the CDR3 is TGTGCCAGCAGTGAACTGACTTCCCCTAAAGAGACCCAGTACTTC. Translating it yields CASSELTSPKETQYF.

The chain combines TRBV5-1 with TRBJ1-6, with D hard to call. Germline CDR1 SGHRS, CDR2 YFSETQ. Trimming took 2 bases from V and 0 from J, leaving 9 bases between them. The CDR3 length is 16 residues. Written as DNA, the CDR3 is TGCGCCAGCAGCTTCGGGTCAAGCTCCTATAATTCACCCCTCCACTTT. It specifies CASSFGSSSYNSPLHF.

This chain connects TRBV19 to TRBJ2-5; 11 bases are a match to TRBD1. J was trimmed by 3 bases and V by 6 bases; bases with no gene match: 6. Germline values: CDR1 LNHDA, CDR2 SQIVND (reference sequence). CDR3 length: 15 amino acids. The chain's CDR3 is CASRTGTGGKETQYF. The DNA of the CDR3 is TGTGCCAGTAGGACCGGGACAGGGGGAAAAGAGACCCAGTACTTC.

The chain has TRBV28 and TRBJ2-7; TRBD2 aligns across 7 bases. The CDR3 loop spans 16 amino acids. The junction had 22 bases not matched to a gene; V was cut back by 6 bases and J by 11 bases. CDR1 is MDHEN, CDR2 SYDVKM, per germline. CDR3 loop: CASSPSLGTLGRWEYF. Here the CDR3 DNA reads TGTGCCAGCAGCCCGAGTTTGGGAACCCTCGGGAGGTGGGAGTACTTC. The full variable domain, completed using reference TRBV28 and TRBJ2-7, is DVKVTQSSRYLVKRTGEKVFLECVQDMDHENMFWYRQDPGLGLRLIYFSYDVKMKEKGDIPEGYSVSREKKERFSLILESASTNQTSMYLCASSPSLGTLGRWEYFGPGTRLTVT.

The sample holds a few counts of this clone. The chain combines TRBV28 with TRBJ1-2; D call uncertain. Trimming removed 5 bases from V and 8 bases from J, with 24 bases in between. This CDR3 region has 16 residues. CDR1 MDHEN and CDR2 SYDVKM come from the germline V gene. CDR3 bases: TGTGCCAGCAGTGAGGGTATGGGAGACCGAAGAGTGGGCTACACCTTC. Translation: CASSEGMGDRRVGYTF.

This chain connects TRBV28 to TRBJ2-7; 11 nucleotides align to TRBD2. The trim removed 3 bases at V and 6 bases at J, leaving 4 bases unmatched. The CDR3 loop spans 14 amino acids. The germline V gene has CDR1 MDHEN and CDR2 SYDVKM. CDR3 region: CASSLLAGGIEQYF. CDR3 bases: TGTGCCAGCAGTTTGCTAGCGGGGGGAATCGAGCAGTACTTC. Combining the CDR3 with reference TRBV28 and TRBJ2-7 gives the whole variable domain DVKVTQSSRYLVKRTGEKVFLECVQDMDHENMFWYRQDPGLGLRLIYFSYDVKMKEKGDIPEGYSVSREKKERFSLILESASTNQTSMYLCASSLLAGGIEQYFGPGTRLTVT.

The gene calls are TRBV5-6 and TRBJ1-1; 7 bases align to TRBD1. The CDR3 consists of 16 residues. J gave up 1 base and V 0 bases, and 6 bases lay outside the gene matches. The germline CDR1 and CDR2 sequences are SGHDT and YYEEEE. The CDR3 here is CASSLALTGRNTEAFF. For the CDR3, the DNA is TGTGCCAGCAGCTTGGCCCTGACAGGGAGGAACACTGAAGCTTTCTTT.

This chain links TRBV5-1 with TRBJ2-2, with TRBD1 as a possible D gene (5 bases). Trimming stripped 0 bases from V and 3 bases from J, with 9 bases between. The CDR3 runs 15 residues. Looked up from germline, CDR1 is SGHRS and CDR2 is YFSETQ. The CDR3 protein is CASSLGQLYTGELFF. The CDR3 DNA is TGCGCCAGCAGCTTGGGACAGCTTTACACCGGGGAGCTGTTTTTT.

The chain has TRBV2 and TRBJ1-5, with D possibly matching TRBD1 (5 bases). CDR1 SNHLY and CDR2 FYNNEI come from the germline V gene. The CDR3 runs to 15 residues. Deletions cut 6 bases from V and 6 bases from J, with 18 bases between. CDR3 DNA: TGTGCCAGCAGCCCCCGAGACAGAGTGCTTCAGCCCCAGCATTTT. It specifies CASSPRDRVLQPQHF.

V gene TRBV7-9 combines with J gene TRBJ1-1; the match to TRBD1 covers 7 bases. CDR3 length: 15 residues. The germline gives CDR1 SEHNR, CDR2 FQNEAQ (reference sequence). J gave up 2 bases and V 2 bases, and 5 bases lay outside the gene matches. CDR3 coding DNA: TGTGCCAGCAGCTTAAAGGGACAGCCAAACACTGAAGCTTTCTTT. It encodes CASSLKGQPNTEAFF.

As to this clone: Other nucleotide sequences from this sample produce the same CDR3. The rearrangement links TRBV2 to TRBJ1-5; TRBD1 agrees at 10 bases. The CDR3 sequence is 13 residues long. V was clipped by 6 bases and J by 5 bases; unmatched bases: 1. Germline V gives CDR1 SNHLY, CDR2 FYNNEI. CDR3 protein: CASSGTGDQPQHF. In DNA, the CDR3 is TGTGCCAGCAGCGGGACAGGGGATCAGCCCCAGCATTTT. The full variable domain, completed using reference TRBV2 and TRBJ1-5, is EPEVTQTPSHQVTQMGQEVILRCVPISNHLYFYWYRQILGQKVEFLVSFYNNEISEKSEIFDDQFSVERPDGSNFTLKIRSTKLEDSAMYFCASSGTGDQPQHFGDGTRLSIL.

This clone has just one count. This chain joins TRBV4-2 and TRBJ2-5, with 12 bases lining up with TRBD2. This CDR3 has 18 residues. Germline V CDR1 and CDR2: LGHNA, YNFKEQ. J was trimmed by 2 bases and V by 4 bases; bases with no gene match: 11. CDR3 DNA sequence: TGTGCCAGCAGCCCAAAGCTCCTGACTAGCGGGGGACAAGAGACCCAGTACTTC. Translation gives CASSPKLLTSGGQETQYF.

This clone was recorded only once. The chain recombines TRBV9 with TRBJ2-5, with D maybe TRBD1 (6 bases). CDR1 SGDLS and CDR2 YYNGEE come from the germline V gene. This CDR3 contains 13 residues. Trimming cost V 0 bases and J 9 bases, with 12 bases left between them. In DNA, the CDR3 is TGTGCCAGCAGCGTAGGAGACAGGCAAGCCCAGTACTTC. As protein: CASSVGDRQAQYF.

This clone has more than one count but fewer than ten. The chain has TRBV2 and TRBJ1-3; D call uncertain. Per the germline V gene, CDR1 is SNHLY and CDR2 is FYNNEI. V dropped 6 bases and J dropped 3 bases, with 15 bases sitting between them. The CDR3 is 15 residues long. In DNA, the CDR3 is TGTGCCAGCAGGTGGAGTTTTTGGGTTGGAAACACCATATATTTT. The encoded protein is CASRWSFWVGNTIYF.

The chain links TRBV30 to TRBJ1-2; D gene ambiguous. Germline lookup yields CDR1 GTSNPN and CDR2 SVGIG (reference sequence). V was shortened by 5 bases and J by 7 bases, with 17 bases between the two germline ends. This CDR3 region has 13 residues. The CDR3 nucleotides are TGTGCCTGGCGGAGGAGGGAGTCGGGTGGCTACACCTTC. Amino acids: CAWRRRESGGYTF.